Sequencing of this TCR beta chain was carried out in a study of shared clonotypes between healthy human individuals. Looking at the study overall: The people who gave samples were two women and a few men aged 18 to 49. Findings of the study overall: The donor pool, a small one, limited the genetic and exposure-history diversity represented. It was observed that roughly 5.5% of naive CD4 clonotypes were shared across a handful of donors.

As to this clone: The antigen is unknown.

The CDR3 has 13 residues. The V gene's germline CDR1 is SNHLY and CDR2 FYNNEI. V was cut by 6 bases and J by 6 bases, with 11 bases left in between. Per sorted-subset replicate PCR, input was around 200 ng DNA, representing roughly 28,000 T cell genomes. This table comes from immunoSEQ multiplex PCR, and its TCRdb copy is limited to in-frame clones, with some not included. The data show some 2,100,000 clones, around 95% seen once. The chain couples TRBV2 to TRBJ1-4; D uncertain. The source is a man aged 18-30 years in good health. The sequenced sample was naive CD4+ T cells sorted from blood. Sample subset: CD45RA+ positively selected. Here the CDR3 reads CASRTRADEKLFF. In nucleotides, the CDR3 is TGTGCCAGCAGGACGCGGGCCGATGAAAAACTGTTTTTT.